This note documents a single T cell receptor beta chain sequence. This clonotype was recorded many times. This clone's antigen is unknown. No much larger clonotype is one base removed from it; base qualities were not supplied. This entry comes from a study of human T cells and chemical hapten exposure (dated by TCRdb to the early 2020s). Regarding the study in general: For sensitization, 2% DPC in acetone was applied to a roughly 2 cm by roughly 2 cm area of upper inner arm skin. Patch tests used Finn chambers with 0.01% DPC on the upper back, scored after 6 days by International Contact Dermatitis Research Group standards. Blood for TCR sequencing was provided by twenty-nine alopecia patients at one to four time points (pre-sensitization, 2, 6 and 24 weeks). Libraries were combined into a pool for sequencing, and differences in TCR yield between samples came mainly from small differences in library volumes within the pool. The patient cohort, mostly female, included alopecia areata with under or over 50% scalp involvement, alopecia totalis and alopecia universalis. Weekly therapeutic DPC doses were additionally applied to the scalp of patients throughout the approximately 24-week study period. Patient blood was sampled pre-sensitization (week 0) and at 2, 6 and about 24 weeks after DPC sensitization. This study followed changes in the peripheral blood TCR repertoire in vivo during primary and secondary sensitization of alopecia patients to the hapten diphenylcyclopropenone (DPC). Study-level results and caveats: Expanded TCRs formed significantly more large CDR3 similarity clusters than pre-sensitization or healthy control sets, consistent with antigen-driven responses. Repeated subsampling changed both the strength of the expansion versus patch-test correlation and the threshold at which the correlation became significant. Patch test score was positively correlated with the number of PT1 expanded TCRs, with significance at thresholds 8, 16 and 32 but not at 4. The number of TCRs above 1 in 1000 frequency did not change with DPC sensitization; there was no evidence of global repertoire structure alterations. Alopecia, a presumed autoimmune disease, was present in all patients, so the immune response of the patients might differ from that of healthy individuals.

The V end loses 6 bases and the J end loses 2 bases, and a stretch of 10 bases separates them. CDR1 is given as LNHDA and CDR2 as SQIVND, both from the germline V gene (reference sequence). The CDR3 measures 13 amino acids from cysteine to phenylalanine. Only the CDR3 DNA stays, 39 bases, in frame from base 1. The sample's time point, from its label and the paper: patch test 3, about 24 weeks after DPC sensitization. The sample's treatment or condition label, decoded: therapeutic diphenylcyclopropenone sensitization with weekly scalp DPC. At each patch-test visit, blood was drawn before the patch test was applied. Patients were considered eligible if aged 18 to 70, diagnosed with alopecia and deemed suitable for DPC therapy, and patients were excluded if pregnant. Total RNA was extracted from unfractionated whole blood collected in Tempus Blood RNA tubes. Library prep was done by RACE. Sequencer: NextSeq 500. During library preparation, unique molecular identifiers were attached to individual cDNA molecules so that TCRs could be counted in a quantitative, reproducible way. Each blood RNA sample was used to sequence both TCR alpha and TCR beta chains. Per the source publication's procedure: Samples had a median of about 96,000 TCRs, with a range from roughly 20,000 to 690,600. V, J and CDR3 annotation of the TCR reads was carried out using the Decombinator software suite. For the PS versus PT1 abundance plots, all samples were subsampled to the same number of TCRs (28,000). Expanded TCRs were defined as absent before sensitization and observed at least eight times at the 2-week time point. TCRdb took the public reads, trimmed them with fastp at Q25, ran MiXCR for clone calling and kept in-frame beta chains. Each entry merges the rows of one CDR3 protein and shows their most common DNA and genes. The V and J calls were determined by TCRdb, not by the authors. The sample records 50,000 or so distinct CDR3 sequences, more than 9.5% of which are singletons. The ten largest clones represent approximately 15% of the sample.

The clonotype comes from a woman in her 40s with alopecia areata. Some clones in this sample may be carry-over from other donors' samples. The V and J segments used are TRBV19 and TRBJ1-1, with the D gene not clear enough to name. Sequences were derived from whole blood, sampled in connection with sensitization to the hapten diphenylcyclopropenone (DPC). The DNA sequence reads TGTGCCAGTAGCCCAGGACCTAACACTGAAGCTTTCTTT. Translated, this is CASSPGPNTEAFF.